This T cell receptor (beta chain) originates from a study of control samples from healthy donors and cancer patients. Germline V gene data show CDR1 as SGHVS and CDR2 as FQNEAQ. Trimming stripped 0 bases from V and 2 bases from J, with 10 bases between. The CDR3 extends over 16 amino acids. The sample holds a few counts of this clone. Data came from immunoSEQ multiplex PCR; TCRdb stores just in-frame clones and leaves some out. The sample includes 60,000 to 95,000 clones, around 86% of them seen just once. The genes are TRBV7-8 and TRBJ2-2, with D maybe TRBD1 (6 bases). This TCR derives from a woman in her forties or fifties with colorectal cancer. Sequenced: PBMCs. The CDR3 is CASSLATGVNTGELFF. The DNA of the CDR3 is TGTGCCAGCAGCTTAGCGACAGGCGTAAACACCGGGGAGCTGTTTTTT.